This TCR beta chain comes out of a study of blood T cell repertoires in COVID-19. The CDR3 length is 13 residues. With V trimmed by 1 base and J by 8 bases, 4 bases remained unmatched. Germline V CDR1 and CDR2: LNHDA, SQIVND (reference sequence). TCRdb's table, derived via immunoSEQ multiplex PCR, lists solely in-frame clones and lacks some. The table has almost 350,000 clones, about 92% seen once; the top ten hold around 4%. Sequencing was carried out using peripheral blood. The chain uses TRBV19 and TRBJ1-2; TRBD1 aligns across 7 bases. The TCR originated in a woman aged 55-70 years with COVID-19, enrolled during active disease. The CDR3 protein is CASSIARTGGYTF. CDR3 sequence (DNA): TGTGCCAGTAGTATAGCCCGGACAGGCGGCTACACCTTC.